The T cell receptor beta chain under discussion was sequenced for a study of blood T cell repertoires in COVID-19. Turning to the study itself: There were acute and convalescent COVID-19 samples, and they came from the United States, Italy and Spain. PBMCs, B-cell-depleted T cells, or T cells were the source of the cDNA or gDNA that made up the material.

Germline V gene sequence: CDR1 SNHLY, CDR2 FYNNEI. J gave up 1 base and V 8 bases, and 11 bases lay outside the gene matches. The CDR3 spans 16 residues. As processed by the authors: Amplification with reference gene primers provided the estimates of nucleated cell counts. Some clones are missing from TCRdb's copy, which holds only in-frame ones; the method was immunoSEQ multiplex PCR. V and J calls and clone size are copied from that table; D and trimming were computed from the DNA. There are approximately 56,000 clones in the sample; over 80% occur only once, and under 7% lies in the top ten. V is TRBV2 and J is TRBJ2-1; 7 bases are a match to TRBD2. This clonotype was obtained from a man in his sixties or seventies with active COVID-19. Sequencing was done on a sample of peripheral blood. The CDR3 nucleotides are TGTGCCAGCTCCGGTGGAGCGGGGCTTTCCTACAATGAGCAGTTCTTC. Protein: CASSGGAGLSYNEQFF.